These 10 T cell receptor beta chains were all obtained from the same sample, sequenced in a study of T cell responses to AZD1222 COVID-19 vaccine. Only in-frame clones appear in the TCRdb table, and some are missing; sequencing was by immunoSEQ multiplex PCR. The sample shows around 130,000 clones, roughly 85% of them seen only once. The specimen was peripheral blood, collected on day 0 of AZD1222 vaccination. These receptors all come from an adult in good health.

The rearrangement joins TRBV27 to TRBJ1-2; tentatively, D is TRBD1 (5 bases). The CDR3 runs 13 residues. CDR1 is MNHEY, CDR2 SMNVEV, per germline (reference sequence). V was trimmed by 5 bases and J by 6 bases, leaving 13 bases between them. This chain's CDR3 is CASSRGDRNGYTF. For the CDR3, the DNA is TGTGCCAGCAGTCGGGGGGATCGGAATGGCTACACCTTC.

This rearrangement joins TRBV18 to TRBJ1-1, with 12 bases matching TRBD1. The CDR3 loop spans 16 amino acids. From germline, CDR1 is KGHSH and CDR2 LQKENI. V was pared by 5 bases and J by 4 bases, with 8 bases of the junction left unmatched. This CDR3 reads CASSKGQGARGTEAFF. In nucleotides, the CDR3 is TGTGCCAGCTCAAAGGGACAGGGGGCTAGAGGCACTGAAGCTTTCTTT.

This rearrangement joins TRBV30 to TRBJ1-2, with a tentative D call TRBD1 (6 bases). Germline CDR1 is GTSNPN and CDR2 is SVGIG (reference sequence). V lost 3 bases to trimming and J lost 4 bases, with 12 bases between them. CDR3 size: 13 residues. The CDR3 spells CAWSPQGFYGYTF. DNA for the CDR3: TGTGCCTGGAGCCCACAGGGATTCTATGGCTACACCTTC. Full variable domain (missing parts from reference TRBV30 and TRBJ1-2): SQTIHQWPATLVQPVGSPLSLECTVEGTSNPNLYWYRQAAGRGLQLLFYSVGIGQISSEVPQNLSASRPQDRQFILSSKKLLLSDSGFYLCAWSPQGFYGYTFGSGTRLTVV.

This clone appeared a single time. J is TRBJ2-2 and V is TRBV24-1; the D is unclear. The CDR3 contains 15 residues. The V and J ends lost 7 bases and 0 bases respectively, with 11 bases between them. Germline V gives CDR1 KGHDR, CDR2 SFDVKD. The CDR3 coding sequence is TGTGCCACCAGAGCCGACACTTCGAACACCGGGGAGCTGTTTTTT. Amino acids: CATRADTSNTGELFF.

This chain uses TRBV9 with TRBJ2-5, with 8 nucleotides matching TRBD1. CDR3 size: 15 residues. Unmatched junction bases numbered 6, after V lost 0 bases and J lost 5 bases. Germline V gives CDR1 SGDLS, CDR2 YYNGEE. The CDR3 DNA sequence: TGTGCCAGCAGCGTAGAAGACAGGGGCTATGAGACCCAGTACTTC. Translating gives CASSVEDRGYETQYF.

The chain employs TRBV9 and TRBJ2-1, with D perhaps assigned TRBD1 or TRBD2 (5 bases each). Between the trimmed V and J ends, which lost 0 bases and 2 bases, there was a span of 12 bases. CDR1 and CDR2 (germline): SGDLS, YYNGEE. This CDR3 has 16 residues. The CDR3 is CASSVELGPTYNEQFF. CDR3 in DNA: TGTGCCAGCAGCGTAGAACTGGGACCTACCTACAATGAGCAGTTCTTC.

The genes are TRBV7-6 and TRBJ1-4, with 8 positions matching TRBD1. Losses at the gene ends were 5 bases for V and 5 bases for J; bases not matched to a gene: 4. In germline, CDR1 is SGHVS, CDR2 FNYEAQ. CDR3 size: 14 residues. The CDR3 protein is CASSRTGWNEKLFF. The DNA for the CDR3 is TGTGCCAGCAGCCGGACAGGGTGGAATGAAAAACTGTTTTTT.

The CDR3 reads CASSFGPGPFDTQYF. The CDR3 DNA sequence: TGTGCCAGCAGCTTCGGCCCCGGCCCCTTCGATACGCAGTATTTT. The chain employs TRBV7-2 and TRBJ2-3; D is ambiguous. Trimming took 3 bases from V and 6 from J, leaving 16 bases between them. Looked up from germline, CDR1 is SGHTA and CDR2 is FQGNSA. The CDR3 runs 15 residues.

The genes are TRBV11-3 and TRBJ1-6, with 9 bases aligning to TRBD1. Germline V gives CDR1 SGHNT, CDR2 YENEEA. Unmatched junction bases numbered 8, after V lost 5 bases and J lost 9 bases. The CDR3 is made up of 15 amino acids. CDR3 in amino acids: CASSPLDRGISPLHF. The DNA of the CDR3 is TGTGCCAGCAGCCCACTGGACAGGGGTATTTCACCCCTCCACTTT.

This clone was counted a few times. The chain is built from TRBV20-1 and TRBJ1-1; the D is unclear. Germline CDR1 DFQATT, CDR2 SNEGSKA (reference sequence). The CDR3 spans 11 residues. The V and J ends lost 3 bases and 7 bases respectively, with 9 bases between them. The CDR3, as DNA: TGCAGTGCTAGGAATAGTCGTGAAGCTTTCTTT. Translated, it gives CSARNSREAFF.